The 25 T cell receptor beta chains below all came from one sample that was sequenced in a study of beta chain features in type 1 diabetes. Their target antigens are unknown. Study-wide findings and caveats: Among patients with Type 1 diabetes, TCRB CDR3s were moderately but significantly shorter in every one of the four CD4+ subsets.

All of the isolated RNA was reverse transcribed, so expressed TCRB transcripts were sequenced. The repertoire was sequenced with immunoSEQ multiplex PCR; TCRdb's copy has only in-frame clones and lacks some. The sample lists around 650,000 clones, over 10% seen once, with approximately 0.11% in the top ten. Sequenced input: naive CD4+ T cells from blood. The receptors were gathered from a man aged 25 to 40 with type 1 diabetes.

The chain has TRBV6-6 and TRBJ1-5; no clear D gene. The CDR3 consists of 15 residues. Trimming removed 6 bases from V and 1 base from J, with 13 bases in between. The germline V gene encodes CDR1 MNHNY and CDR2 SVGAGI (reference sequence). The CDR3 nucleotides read TGTGCCAGCAGCCCTACTACGGGCAGCAATCAGCCCCAGCATTTT. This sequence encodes CASSPTTGSNQPQHF.

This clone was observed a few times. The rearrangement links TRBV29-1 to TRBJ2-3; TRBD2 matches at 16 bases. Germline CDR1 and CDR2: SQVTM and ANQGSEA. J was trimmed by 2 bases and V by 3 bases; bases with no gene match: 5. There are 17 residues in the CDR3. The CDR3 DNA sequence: TGCAGCGTTGACGGGACTAGCGGGGGGGGTGACACAGATACGCAGTATTTT. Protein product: CSVDGTSGGGDTDTQYF.

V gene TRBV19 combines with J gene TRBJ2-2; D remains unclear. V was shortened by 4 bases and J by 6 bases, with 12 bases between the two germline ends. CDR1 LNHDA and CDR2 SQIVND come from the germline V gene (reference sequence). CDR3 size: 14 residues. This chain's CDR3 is CASSTRPSAGELFF. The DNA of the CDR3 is TGTGCCAGTAGTACCCGCCCCAGCGCCGGGGAGCTGTTTTTT.

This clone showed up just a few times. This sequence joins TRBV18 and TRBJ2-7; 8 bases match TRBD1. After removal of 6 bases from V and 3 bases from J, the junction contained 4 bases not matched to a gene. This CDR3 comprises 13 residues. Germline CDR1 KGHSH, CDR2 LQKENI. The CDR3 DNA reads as TGTGCCAGCTCCCCCGGGACAGGCTACGAGCAGTACTTC. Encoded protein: CASSPGTGYEQYF.

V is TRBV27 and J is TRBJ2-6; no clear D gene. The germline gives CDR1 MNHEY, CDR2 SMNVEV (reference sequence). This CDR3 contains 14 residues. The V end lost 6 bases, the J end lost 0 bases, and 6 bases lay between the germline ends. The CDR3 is CASRQSSGANVLTF. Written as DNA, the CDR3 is TGTGCCAGCAGGCAGAGCTCTGGGGCCAACGTCCTGACTTTC.

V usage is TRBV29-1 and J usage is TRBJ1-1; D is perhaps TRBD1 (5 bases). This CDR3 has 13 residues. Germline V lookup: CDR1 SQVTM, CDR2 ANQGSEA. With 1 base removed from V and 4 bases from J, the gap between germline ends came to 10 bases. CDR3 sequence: CSVEGGMGTEAFF. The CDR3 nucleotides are TGCAGCGTTGAAGGGGGGATGGGCACTGAAGCTTTCTTT.

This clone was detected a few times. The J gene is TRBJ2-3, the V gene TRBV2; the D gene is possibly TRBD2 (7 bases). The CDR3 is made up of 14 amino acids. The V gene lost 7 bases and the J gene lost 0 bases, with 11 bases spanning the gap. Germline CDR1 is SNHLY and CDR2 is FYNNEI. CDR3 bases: TGTGCCAGCAAGGGGGGGCCCAGCACAGATACGCAGTATTTT. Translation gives CASKGGPSTDTQYF.

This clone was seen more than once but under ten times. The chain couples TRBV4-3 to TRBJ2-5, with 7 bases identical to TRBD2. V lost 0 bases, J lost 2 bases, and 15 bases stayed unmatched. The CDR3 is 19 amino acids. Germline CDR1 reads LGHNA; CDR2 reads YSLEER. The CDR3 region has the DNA TGCGCCAGCAGCCAAGAGAGGAAGGTAGCGGGCAGACTTCAAGAGACCCAGTACTTC. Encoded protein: CASSQERKVAGRLQETQYF.

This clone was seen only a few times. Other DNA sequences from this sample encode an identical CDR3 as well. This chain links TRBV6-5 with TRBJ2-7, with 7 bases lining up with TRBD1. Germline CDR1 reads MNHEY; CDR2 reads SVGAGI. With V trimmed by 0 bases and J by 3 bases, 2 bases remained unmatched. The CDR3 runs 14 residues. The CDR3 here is CASSYSRDSYEQYF. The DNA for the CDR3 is TGTGCCAGCAGTTACTCCCGGGACAGCTACGAGCAGTACTTC.

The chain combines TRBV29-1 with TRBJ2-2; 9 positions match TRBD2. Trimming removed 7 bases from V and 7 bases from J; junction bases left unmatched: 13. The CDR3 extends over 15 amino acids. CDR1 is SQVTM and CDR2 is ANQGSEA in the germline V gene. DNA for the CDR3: TGCAGCGCCCTCGGGGGGACTAGCATCATCGGGGAGCTGTTTTTT. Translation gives CSALGGTSIIGELFF.

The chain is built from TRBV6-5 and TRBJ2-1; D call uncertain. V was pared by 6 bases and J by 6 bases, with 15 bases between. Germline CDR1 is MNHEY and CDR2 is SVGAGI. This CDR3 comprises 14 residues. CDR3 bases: TGTGCCAGCAGGCCGAGACCCCTCGGCAATGAGCAGTTCTTC. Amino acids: CASRPRPLGNEQFF.

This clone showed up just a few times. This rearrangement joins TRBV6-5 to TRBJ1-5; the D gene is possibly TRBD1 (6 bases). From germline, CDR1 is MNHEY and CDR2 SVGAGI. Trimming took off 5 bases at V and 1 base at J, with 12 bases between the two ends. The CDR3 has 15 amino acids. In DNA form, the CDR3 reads TGTGCCAGCAGTCCCACAGGGCTGAGCAATCAGCCCCAGCATTTT. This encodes CASSPTGLSNQPQHF.

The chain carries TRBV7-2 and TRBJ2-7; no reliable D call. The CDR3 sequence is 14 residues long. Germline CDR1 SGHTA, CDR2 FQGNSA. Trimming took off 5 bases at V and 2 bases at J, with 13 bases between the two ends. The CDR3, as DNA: TGTGCCAGCAGCCTGTTGGTAACCGCCTACGAGCAGTACTTC. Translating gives CASSLLVTAYEQYF.

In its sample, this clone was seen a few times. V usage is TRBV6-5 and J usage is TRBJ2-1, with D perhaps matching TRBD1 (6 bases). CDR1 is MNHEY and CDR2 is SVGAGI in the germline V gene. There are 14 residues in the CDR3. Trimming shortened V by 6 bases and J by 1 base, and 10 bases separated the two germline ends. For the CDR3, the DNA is TGTGCCAGCAGAGGACAGTCTTCCTACAATGAGCAGTTCTTC. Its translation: CASRGQSSYNEQFF.

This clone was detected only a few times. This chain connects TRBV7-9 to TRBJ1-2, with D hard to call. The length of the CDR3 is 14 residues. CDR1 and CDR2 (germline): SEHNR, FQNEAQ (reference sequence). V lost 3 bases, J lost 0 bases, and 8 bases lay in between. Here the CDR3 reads CASSFDNANYGYTF. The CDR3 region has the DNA TGTGCCAGCAGCTTCGACAACGCTAACTATGGCTACACCTTC.

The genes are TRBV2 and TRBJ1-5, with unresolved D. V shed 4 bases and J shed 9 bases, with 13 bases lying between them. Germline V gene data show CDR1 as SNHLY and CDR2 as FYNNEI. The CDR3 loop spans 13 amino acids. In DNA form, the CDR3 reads TGTGCCAGCAGTGGGGAGGGAAGATCGCCCCAGCATTTT. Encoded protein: CASSGEGRSPQHF.

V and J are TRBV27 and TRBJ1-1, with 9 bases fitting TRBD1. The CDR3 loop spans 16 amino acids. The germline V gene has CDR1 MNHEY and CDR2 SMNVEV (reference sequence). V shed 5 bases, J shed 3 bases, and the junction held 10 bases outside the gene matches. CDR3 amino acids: CASSTRTGERDTEAFF. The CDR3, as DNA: TGTGCCAGCAGTACCCGGACAGGGGAAAGAGACACTGAAGCTTTCTTT.

This chain's CDR3 is CASSSMGENTEAFF. The CDR3 DNA reads TGTGCCAGCAGCTCCATGGGGGAGAACACTGAAGCTTTCTTT. V gene TRBV11-2 combines with J gene TRBJ1-1; a possible D gene is TRBD1 (5 bases). V was pared by 4 bases and J by 1 base, with 10 bases between. The CDR3 loop spans 14 amino acids. Germline V gene lookup returns CDR1 SGHAT and CDR2 FQNNGV.

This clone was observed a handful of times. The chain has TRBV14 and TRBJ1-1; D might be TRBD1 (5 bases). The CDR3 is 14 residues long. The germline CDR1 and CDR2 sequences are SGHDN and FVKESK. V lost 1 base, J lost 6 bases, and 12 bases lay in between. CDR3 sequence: CASSQVSRGAEAFF. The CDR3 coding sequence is TGTGCCAGCAGCCAAGTCTCCCGGGGGGCTGAAGCTTTCTTT. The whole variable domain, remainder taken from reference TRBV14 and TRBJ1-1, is EAGVTQFPSHSVIEKGQTVTLRCDPISGHDNLYWYRRVMGKEIKFLLHFVKESKQDESGMPNNRFLAERTGGTYSTLKVQPAELEDSGVYFCASSQVSRGAEAFFGQGTRLTVV.

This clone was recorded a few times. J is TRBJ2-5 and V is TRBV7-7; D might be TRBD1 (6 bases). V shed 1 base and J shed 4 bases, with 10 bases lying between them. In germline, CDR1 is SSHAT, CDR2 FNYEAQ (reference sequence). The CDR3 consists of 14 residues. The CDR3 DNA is TGTGCCAGCAGCTTAGTCCAGGGGCGAGAGACCCAGTACTTC. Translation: CASSLVQGRETQYF.

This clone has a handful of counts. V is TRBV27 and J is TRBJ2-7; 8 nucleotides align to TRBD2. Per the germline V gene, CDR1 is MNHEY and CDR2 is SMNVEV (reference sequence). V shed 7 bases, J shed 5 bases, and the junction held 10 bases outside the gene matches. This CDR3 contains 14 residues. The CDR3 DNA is TGTGCCAGCACCCCCCCCGCGGGGGGCGACGAGCAGTACTTC. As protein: CASTPPAGGDEQYF.

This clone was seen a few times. CDR3 sequence: CASSRGGQGEDIQYF. CDR3 in DNA: TGTGCCAGCAGCCGAGGGGGACAGGGTGAGGACATTCAGTACTTC. The V and J genes are TRBV14 and TRBJ2-4, with 9 positions matching TRBD1. Germline-derived CDR1 and CDR2 are SGHDN and FVKESK. The J segment lost 8 bases and the V segment lost 4 bases, leaving 9 bases of the junction unmatched. The CDR3 loop spans 15 amino acids. The whole variable domain, remainder taken from reference TRBV14 and TRBJ2-4, is EAGVTQFPSHSVIEKGQTVTLRCDPISGHDNLYWYRRVMGKEIKFLLHFVKESKQDESGMPNNRFLAERTGGTYSTLKVQPAELEDSGVYFCASSRGGQGEDIQYFGAGTRLSVL.

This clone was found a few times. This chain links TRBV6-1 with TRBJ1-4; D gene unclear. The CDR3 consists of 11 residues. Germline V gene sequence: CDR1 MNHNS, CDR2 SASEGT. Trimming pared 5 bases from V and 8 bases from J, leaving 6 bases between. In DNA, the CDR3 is TGTGCCAGCAGTCATACCGAAAAACTGTTTTTT. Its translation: CASSHTEKLFF.

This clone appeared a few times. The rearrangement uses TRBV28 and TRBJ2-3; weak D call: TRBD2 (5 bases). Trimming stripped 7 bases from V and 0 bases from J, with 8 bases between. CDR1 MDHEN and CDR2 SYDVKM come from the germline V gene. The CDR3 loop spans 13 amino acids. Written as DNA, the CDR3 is TGTGCCAGCACGAGGGCCAGCACAGATACGCAGTATTTT. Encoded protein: CASTRASTDTQYF.

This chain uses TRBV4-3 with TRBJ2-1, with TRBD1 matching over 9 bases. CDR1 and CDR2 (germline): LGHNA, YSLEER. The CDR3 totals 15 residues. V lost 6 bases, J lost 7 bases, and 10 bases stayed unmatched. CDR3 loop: CASRKGDRVNNEQFF. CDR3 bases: TGCGCCAGCAGAAAGGGGGACAGGGTAAATAATGAGCAGTTCTTC.